Below, 25 T cell receptor beta chains from the same sample are listed, as sequenced in a study of T cells in localized non-small cell lung cancer. Only in-frame clones appear in the TCRdb table, and some are missing; sequencing was by immunoSEQ multiplex PCR. Among approximately 2,100 clones listed, roughly 30% were seen once. The sequencing here drew on normal lung tissue next to the tumor, taken before any cancer treatment. Receptors were obtained from a male donor older than 55 with stage I squamous cell lung carcinoma.

This chain links TRBV30 with TRBJ2-7; D may match TRBD1 or TRBD2 (5 bases each). The germline V gene has CDR1 GTSNPN and CDR2 SVGIG (reference sequence). V gave up 4 bases and J gave up 2 bases, with 12 bases separating them. CDR3 length: 13 amino acids. CDR3 sequence reads: CAWTGRPPYEQYF. The CDR3 nucleotides are TGTGCCTGGACGGGGCGGCCCCCCTACGAGCAGTACTTC.

The chain combines TRBV29-1 with TRBJ2-6, with D perhaps TRBD1 (6 bases). The germline V gene encodes CDR1 SQVTM and CDR2 ANQGSEA. V gave up 2 bases and J gave up 0 bases, with 14 bases separating them. This CDR3 spans 17 amino acids. The CDR3 reads CSVETGPFASGANVLTF. The CDR3 DNA reads TGCAGCGTTGAAACAGGGCCGTTTGCCTCTGGGGCCAACGTCCTGACTTTC.

This chain uses TRBV18 with TRBJ2-1; D perhaps matches TRBD2 (6 bases). With 1 base removed from V and 3 bases from J, the gap between germline ends came to 16 bases. Germline-derived CDR1 and CDR2 are KGHSH and LQKENI. The CDR3 runs 17 residues. The CDR3: CASSPRDPGVIYNEQFF. CDR3 in DNA: TGTGCCAGCTCACCACGGGATCCGGGAGTTATCTACAATGAGCAGTTCTTC.

The gene calls are TRBV19 and TRBJ2-2; tentatively, D is TRBD2 (6 bases). V was cut by 1 base and J by 1 base, with 7 bases left in between. Germline V gene lookup returns CDR1 LNHDA and CDR2 SQIVND (reference sequence). CDR3 length: 15 residues. This chain's CDR3 is CASSIGAGNTGELFF. The DNA of the CDR3 is TGTGCCAGTAGTATAGGAGCGGGGAACACCGGGGAGCTGTTTTTT.

The gene calls are TRBV29-1 and TRBJ1-2, with D perhaps TRBD1 (6 bases). The V gene's germline CDR1 is SQVTM and CDR2 ANQGSEA. V was pared by 6 bases and J by 4 bases, with 18 bases between. CDR3 length: 14 residues. The CDR3 loop is CSVLRGARSYGYTF. The DNA of the CDR3 is TGCAGCGTCCTCCGGGGGGCGCGGAGCTATGGCTACACCTTC. Complete variable domain (other parts from reference TRBV29-1 and TRBJ1-2): SAVISQKPSRDICQRGTSLTIQCQVDSQVTMMFWYRQQPGQSLTLIATANQGSEATYESGFVIDKFPISRPNLTFSTLTVSNMSPEDSSIYLCSVLRGARSYGYTFGSGTRLTVV.

The rearrangement uses TRBV18 and TRBJ1-5; D ambiguous. The CDR3 totals 13 residues. Between the trimmed V and J ends, which lost 2 bases and 7 bases, there was a span of 9 bases. Germline lookup yields CDR1 KGHSH and CDR2 LQKENI. The CDR3 sequence is CASSPGEEQPQHF. For the CDR3, the DNA is TGTGCCAGCTCACCAGGGGAAGAACAGCCCCAGCATTTT.

This rearrangement joins TRBV15 to TRBJ1-1, with D possibly TRBD1 on 6 matching bases. The CDR3 has 15 residues. Trimming removed 1 base at V and 5 bases at J, with 14 bases between. Per germline, CDR1 LNHNV and CDR2 YYDKDF (reference sequence). CDR3 loop: CATSRGGGRGTEAFF. CDR3 sequence (DNA): TGTGCCACCAGCAGAGGAGGTGGGAGGGGGACTGAAGCTTTCTTT.

The chain joins TRBV19 to TRBJ2-7; 11 nucleotides match TRBD2. This CDR3 is 13 amino acids long. Looked up from germline, CDR1 is LNHDA and CDR2 is SQIVND (reference sequence). Trimming cost V 7 bases and J 7 bases; bases outside gene matches: 6. For the CDR3, the DNA is TGTGCCAGTAAACTAGCGGGAGCGGTTGAGCAGTACTTC. The encoded protein is CASKLAGAVEQYF.

The chain links TRBV4-1 to TRBJ2-3; no firm D call. The V gene's germline CDR1 is MGHRA and CDR2 YSYEKL. Trimming took 0 bases from V and 4 from J, leaving 8 bases between them. The CDR3 has 14 amino acids. The CDR3 coding sequence is TGCGCCAGCAGCCAAGAGAGGTCCCCAGATACGCAGTATTTT. Protein product: CASSQERSPDTQYF.

This clone has only a few counts. The CDR3 loop is CASSPGTALSNYGYTF. CDR3 bases: TGTGCCAGCAGCCCGGGGACAGCACTCTCTAACTATGGCTACACCTTC. The chain joins TRBV11-3 to TRBJ1-2, with 7 bases that match TRBD1. Germline V gene sequence: CDR1 SGHNT, CDR2 YENEEA. Trimming took 5 bases from V and 0 from J; bases not matched to a gene: 9. The CDR3 runs 16 residues. Full variable domain (rest looked up from reference TRBV11-3 and TRBJ1-2): EAGVVQSPRYKIIEKKQPVAFWCNPISGHNTLYWYLQNLGQGPELLIRYENEEAVDDSQLPKDRFSAERLKGVDSTLKIQPAELGDSAVYLCASSPGTALSNYGYTFGSGTRLTVV.

There are a few counts of this clone. The chain is built from TRBV6-7 and TRBJ2-5, with D perhaps matching TRBD2 (5 bases). TRBV6-7 is an ORF for which the function is uncertain. The ends were cut back, 5 bases at V and 5 bases at J, with 18 bases in the middle. The CDR3 extends over 15 amino acids. This CDR3 reads CASSQRAKSGETQYF. CDR3 DNA: TGTGCCAGCAGTCAGAGGGCCAAGTCCGGGGAGACCCAGTACTTC.

Written as DNA, the CDR3 is TGTGCCACCAGCTACACCGGGACTAGCGGGAGCCATGAGCAGTTCTTC. Translating gives CATSYTGTSGSHEQFF. The V and J genes are TRBV15 and TRBJ2-1; 14 bases fit TRBD2. CDR1 LNHNV and CDR2 YYDKDF come from the germline V gene (reference sequence). With V trimmed by 5 bases and J by 8 bases, 8 bases remained unmatched. The CDR3 contains 16 residues.

By share, this clone counts as medium-sized. The chain recombines TRBV6-8 with TRBJ2-7, with D perhaps matching TRBD1 (6 bases). V was cut by 2 bases and J by 4 bases, with 18 bases left in between. CDR3 length: 16 amino acids. Per germline, CDR1 MNHGY and CDR2 SAAAGT. The CDR3: CASSYLNREGLYEQYF. The DNA for the CDR3 is TGTGCCAGCAGTTACCTCAACAGGGAAGGTTTATACGAGCAGTACTTC.

This clone was observed once. V and J are TRBV18 and TRBJ2-1, with 8 nucleotides matching TRBD1. The CDR3 runs 16 residues. Trimming removed 5 bases from V and 3 bases from J; junction bases left unmatched: 9. Germline assignment: CDR1 KGHSH and CDR2 LQKENI. The CDR3 DNA reads as TGTGCCAGCTCAGCAACTCCGGGACAGGACTACAATGAGCAGTTCTTC. Translated: CASSATPGQDYNEQFF.

The chain recombines TRBV11-3 with TRBJ2-7; D ambiguous. The germline V gene encodes CDR1 SGHNT and CDR2 YENEEA. The CDR3 contains 14 residues. V gave up 5 bases and J gave up 2 bases, with 13 bases separating them. In DNA form, the CDR3 reads TGTGCCAGCAGCCCCGGGCCCGCGCCCTACGAGCAGTACTTC. The encoded protein is CASSPGPAPYEQYF.

The chain has TRBV6-7 and TRBJ2-2; 7 nucleotides match TRBD2. TRBV6-7 is known as an ORF, though its function is uncertain. The CDR3 has 15 residues. Trimming took 6 bases from V and 4 from J; bases not matched to a gene: 8. CDR3 sequence (DNA): TGTGCCAGCAGCAGGACTAGTTCGGGCACCGGGGAGCTGTTTTTT. Translating it yields CASSRTSSGTGELFF.

This clone is medium-sized by share. The read gets to within 1 residue of the CDR3 end, and the germline J gene fills in the rest. This rearrangement joins TRBV6-1 to TRBJ2-1, with D unresolved. Trimming cost V 1 base and J 4 bases, with 14 bases left between them. CDR1 is MNHNS and CDR2 is SASEGT in the germline V gene. This CDR3 is built from 16 residues. The sequenced CDR3 bases are TGTGCCAGCAGTGAAGACAAGGGCAGCCCTTACAATGAGCAGTTC. Translated, it gives CASSEDKGSPYNEQF. The complete CDR3 sequence is CASSEDKGSPYNEQFF.

This clone turned up a few times. The genes are TRBV18 and TRBJ1-1; 7 positions match TRBD1. Per germline, CDR1 KGHSH and CDR2 LQKENI. The ends lost 6 bases at V and 0 bases at J; junction bases unmatched: 7. This CDR3 region has 15 residues. CDR3 region: CASSSTDRVNTEAFF. The CDR3 nucleotides read TGTGCCAGCTCCTCAACTGACAGGGTGAACACTGAAGCTTTCTTT.

V is TRBV18 and J is TRBJ1-3; no firm D call. V lost 0 bases, J lost 2 bases, and 2 bases lay in between. The CDR3 has 13 residues. Germline CDR1 reads KGHSH; CDR2 reads LQKENI. CDR3 region: CASSPPAGNTIYF. DNA of the CDR3: TGTGCCAGCTCACCACCGGCTGGAAACACCATATATTTT.

This clone turned up a few times. The chain carries TRBV28 and TRBJ1-2; D perhaps matches TRBD1 (6 bases). V was shortened by 5 bases and J by 8 bases, with 15 bases between the two germline ends. Germline V CDR1 and CDR2: MDHEN, SYDVKM. This CDR3 comprises 13 residues. The CDR3 loop reads CASSITGTRGYTF. DNA of the CDR3: TGTGCCAGCAGTATCACCGGGACAAGGGGCTACACCTTC.

This chain uses TRBV25-1 with TRBJ1-1; D call uncertain. The CDR3 contains 13 residues. The germline V and J ends were trimmed by 0 bases and 2 bases, with 4 bases remaining between them. Germline CDR1 and CDR2: MGHDK and SYGVNS. CDR3 in amino acids: CASSEYKNTEAFF. The CDR3, as DNA: TGTGCCAGCAGTGAATATAAAAACACTGAAGCTTTCTTT.

In its sample, this clone ranks as medium-sized. V and J are TRBV11-3 and TRBJ1-2; 9 nucleotides line up with TRBD1. The CDR3 is 14 residues long. The trim removed 5 bases at V and 3 bases at J, leaving 4 bases unmatched. Per germline, CDR1 SGHNT and CDR2 YENEEA. The CDR3 bases are TGTGCCAGCAGCACGGGACAGGGAGACTATGGCTACACCTTC. Protein: CASSTGQGDYGYTF.

This clone ranks as medium-sized. The V gene is TRBV11-3, the J gene TRBJ1-1; D gene ambiguous. CDR1 is SGHNT, CDR2 YENEEA, per germline. Trimming stripped 5 bases from V and 2 bases from J, with 12 bases between. The CDR3 runs to 14 residues. The CDR3 spells CASSPAGENTEAFF. CDR3 bases: TGTGCCAGCAGCCCGGCCGGGGAAAACACTGAAGCTTTCTTT.

This clone was found once. The CDR3 DNA reads TGTGCCTGGGGGGGGACCATCTACGAGCAGTACTTC. Its translation is CAWGGTIYEQYF. V is TRBV30 and J is TRBJ2-7; weak D call: TRBD2 (6 bases). Germline values: CDR1 GTSNPN, CDR2 SVGIG (reference sequence). V dropped 5 bases and J dropped 3 bases, with 11 bases sitting between them. CDR3 length: 12 residues.

By frequency in the sample, this clone is medium-sized. The chain carries TRBV9 and TRBJ2-1; 7 positions agree with TRBD2. There are 15 residues in the CDR3. Germline CDR1 is SGDLS and CDR2 is YYNGEE. Unmatched junction bases numbered 10, after V lost 6 bases and J lost 4 bases. DNA of the CDR3: TGTGCCAGCACCTTAAGCGGGACCCCGTACAATGAGCAGTTCTTC. Its translation is CASTLSGTPYNEQFF.